A selection of T cell receptor beta chains follows, all from one sample in a study of T cell responses to AZD1222 COVID-19 vaccine. Some clones are missing from TCRdb's copy, which holds only in-frame ones; the method was immunoSEQ multiplex PCR. This repertoire shows 120,000 or so clones, 88% found once; its top ten account for 7.6%. Material: peripheral blood, obtained on day 0 of AZD1222 vaccination. The source of these receptors is an adult in good health. Each CDR3 is given with its conserved first and last residue. The order of the fields is CDR3 DNA, CDR3 protein, J gene, clone size, V gene, D gene. D genes are given only for firm matches. Clone size appears in some rows only: once, few, many, or a class for an expanded clone.

TGTGCCAGCTCACCATCCATAAACTTGGCCTCTAACTATGGCTACACCTTC,CASSPSINLASNYGYTF,TRBJ1-2,NA,TRBV18,NA
TGTGCCACCAGTGATTTAAGAGCCCCGACTTATGAGCAGTTCTTC,CATSDLRAPTYEQFF,TRBJ2-1,NA,TRBV24-1,NA
TGTGCCAGCAGGCCAACAGGGAGAGGAGAAAAACTGTTTTTT,CASRPTGRGEKLFF,TRBJ1-4,NA,TRBV28,NA
TGCAGTGCGGCTTTTGGGGAATCCCTCCACTTT,CSAAFGESLHF,TRBJ1-6,NA,TRBV20-1,NA
TGTGCCAGCAGCCCAGGGGTTCTTCGGGACGAGCAGTACTTC,CASSPGVLRDEQYF,TRBJ2-7,few,TRBV21-1,NA
TGTGCCAGCAGCCCGGGCGGGGGTTTTACAGATAACTATGGCTACACCTTC,CASSPGGGFTDNYGYTF,TRBJ1-2,NA,TRBV7-6,NA
TGTGCCAGCAGGCCGGAGGTCTTCGAGCAGTACTTC,CASRPEVFEQYF,TRBJ2-7,NA,TRBV2,NA
TGTGCCAGCAGCCCCCGACTAGCACAAGAGACCCAGTACTTC,CASSPRLAQETQYF,TRBJ2-5,NA,TRBV7-2,TRBD2
TGTGCCAGCAGTGGGGGACGGGAGACCCAGTACTTC,CASSGGRETQYF,TRBJ2-5,NA,TRBV6-2/TRBV6-3,NA
TGTGCCAGCGAACAGGGGGCGCGGAGGTCACCCCTCCACTTT,CASEQGARRSPLHF,TRBJ1-6,NA,TRBV6-5,TRBD1
TGTGCCACCAGAAGATTAGAGGGCTACGAGCAGTACTTC,CATRRLEGYEQYF,TRBJ2-7,NA,TRBV15,NA
TGTGCCAGCAGCGCCGACAGGGGGCCTGGAAACACCATATATTTT,CASSADRGPGNTIYF,TRBJ1-3,NA,TRBV9,TRBD1
TGTGCCAGCAGCAACATGGATAGCAATCAGCCCCAGCATTTT,CASSNMDSNQPQHF,TRBJ1-5,few,TRBV5-5,NA
TGTGCCAGCAGCTTGGACCCCACTCCGGGACAGAAGACCCAGTACTTC,CASSLDPTPGQKTQYF,TRBJ2-5,NA,TRBV5-4,TRBD1
TGTGCCAGCACCACGGGAGCTAACTATGGCTACACCTTC,CASTTGANYGYTF,TRBJ1-2,NA,TRBV9,NA
TGTGCCAGCAGCTCACACAGGGGCACCGGGGAGCTGTTTTTT,CASSSHRGTGELFF,TRBJ2-2,NA,TRBV7-8,TRBD1
TGCAGCGTTGAAGACAGTCGCTCTGGAAACACCATATATTTT,CSVEDSRSGNTIYF,TRBJ1-3,NA,TRBV29-1,NA
TGTGCCAGCACCGAAACCATGAAAGTAGATACGCAGTATTTT,CASTETMKVDTQYF,TRBJ2-3,NA,TRBV28,NA